This passage covers 4 T cell receptor beta chains from one sample sequenced in a study of T cells in Graves' hyperthyroidism and ophthalmopathy (dated by TCRdb to about 2019). Library preparation used multiplex PCR. The run used an Illumina HiSeq 2000. The TCR beta CDR3 regions were amplified from RNA transcripts. For the first round of RT-PCR on the TCR CDR3, the HTBI primer set was used together with the Qiagen OneStep RT-PCR kit. TCRdb reanalyzed the raw reads on its own, using fastp at Q25 for trimming and MiXCR for clone calling, and kept in-frame beta chains. When rows share a CDR3 protein, they turn into one entry using the most common DNA and genes. The sample has roughly 250,000 distinct CDR3 sequences on record, 13% to 15% of them singletons. About an eighth of the sample comes from the top ten. The sequenced sample consisted of blood. The receptors derive from a woman aged 40 to 55 with Graves' hyperthyroidism that later progressed to Graves' ophthalmopathy.

This clonotype was seen ten or more times. The V and J genes are TRBV2 and TRBJ2-6, with 7 bases lining up with TRBD2. The CDR3 consists of 18 residues. CDR1 is SNHLY, CDR2 FYNNEI, per germline. J gave up 0 bases and V 8 bases, and 13 bases lay outside the gene matches. CDR3 DNA: TGTGCCAGCGCCAGACTAGCTAAGTGGGACTCTGGGGCCAACGTCCTGACTTTC. Translation: CASARLAKWDSGANVLTF.

This clonotype was counted many times. This sequence joins TRBV12-3 or TRBV12-4 and TRBJ1-6, with D hard to call. The V and J ends lost 1 base and 9 bases respectively, with 4 bases between them. This CDR3 contains 12 residues. The CDR3 loop reads CASSLVGSPLHF. The CDR3 region has the DNA TGTGCCAGCAGTTTAGTAGGTTCACCCCTCCACTTT.

There are many counts of this clonotype. The rearrangement joins TRBV4-1 to TRBJ2-3, with no clear D. This CDR3 has 17 amino acids. V was trimmed by 3 bases and J by 7 bases, leaving 23 bases between them. Germline values: CDR1 MGHRA, CDR2 YSYEKL. In nucleotides, the CDR3 is TGCGCCAGCAGCCAGTGGCCCGCGGCGGCAAAGGGAAATACGCAGTATTTT. Protein product: CASSQWPAAAKGNTQYF.

This clonotype was found a few times. The J gene is TRBJ1-4, the V gene TRBV9, with a tentative D call TRBD1 (6 bases). This CDR3 contains 16 residues. V gave up 3 bases and J gave up 7 bases, with 19 bases separating them. The V gene's germline CDR1 is SGDLS and CDR2 YYNGEE. The CDR3 loop is CASSAGIDRFGEKLFF. In DNA form, the CDR3 reads TGTGCCAGCAGCGCGGGGATAGACAGGTTCGGTGAAAAACTGTTTTTT.